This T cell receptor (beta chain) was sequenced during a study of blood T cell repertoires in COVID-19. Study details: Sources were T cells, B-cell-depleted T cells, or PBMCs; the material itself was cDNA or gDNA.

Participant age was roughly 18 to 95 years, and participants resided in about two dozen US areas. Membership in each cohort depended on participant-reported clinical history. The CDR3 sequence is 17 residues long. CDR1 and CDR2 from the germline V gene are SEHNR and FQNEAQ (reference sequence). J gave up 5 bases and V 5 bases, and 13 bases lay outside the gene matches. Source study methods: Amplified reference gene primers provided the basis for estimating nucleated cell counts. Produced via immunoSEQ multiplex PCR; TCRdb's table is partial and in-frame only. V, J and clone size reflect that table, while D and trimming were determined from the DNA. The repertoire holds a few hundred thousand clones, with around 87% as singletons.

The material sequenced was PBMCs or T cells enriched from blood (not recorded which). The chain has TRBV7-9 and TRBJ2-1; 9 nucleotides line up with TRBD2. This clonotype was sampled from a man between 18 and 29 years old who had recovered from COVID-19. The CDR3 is CASSQAGGSLLDNEQFF. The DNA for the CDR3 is TGTGCCAGCAGCCAAGCGGGGGGCTCCCTATTAGACAATGAGCAGTTCTTC.